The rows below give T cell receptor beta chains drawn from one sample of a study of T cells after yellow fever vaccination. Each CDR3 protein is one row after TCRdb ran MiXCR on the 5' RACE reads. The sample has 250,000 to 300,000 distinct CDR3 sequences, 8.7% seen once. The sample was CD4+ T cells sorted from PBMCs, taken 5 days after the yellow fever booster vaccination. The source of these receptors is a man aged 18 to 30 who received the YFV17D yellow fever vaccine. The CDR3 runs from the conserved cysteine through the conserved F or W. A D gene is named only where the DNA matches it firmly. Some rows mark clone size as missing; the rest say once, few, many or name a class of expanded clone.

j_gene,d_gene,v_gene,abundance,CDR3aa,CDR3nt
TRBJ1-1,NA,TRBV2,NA,CASSDRGRDTEAFF,TGTGCCAGCAGTGATCGGGGGCGGGACACTGAAGCTTTCTTT
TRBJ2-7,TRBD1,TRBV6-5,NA,CASRYPGGDEQYF,TGTGCCAGCAGGTACCCAGGGGGCGACGAGCAGTACTTC
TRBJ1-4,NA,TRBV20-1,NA,CSASRAATNEKLFF,TGCAGTGCTAGCAGGGCTGCAACTAATGAAAAACTGTTTTTT
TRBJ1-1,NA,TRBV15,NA,CATSRDVQGPEAFF,TGTGCCACCAGCAGAGATGTACAGGGCCCTGAAGCTTTCTTT
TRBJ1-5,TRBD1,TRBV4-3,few,CASSQLTGVNQPQHF,TGCGCCAGCAGCCAACTGACAGGGGTCAATCAGCCCCAGCATTTT
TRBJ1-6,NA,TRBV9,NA,CASSVGFTGQASPLHF,TGTGCCAGCAGCGTAGGATTTACAGGGCAGGCTTCACCCCTCCACTTT
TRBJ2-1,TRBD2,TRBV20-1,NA,CSARPGGPIYEQFF,TGCAGTGCTAGACCGGGGGGGCCCATCTATGAGCAGTTCTTC
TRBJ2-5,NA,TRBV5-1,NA,CASSLGRGVQETQYF,TGCGCCAGCAGCTTGGGCAGGGGCGTACAAGAGACCCAGTACTTC
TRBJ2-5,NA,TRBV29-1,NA,CSVARETQYF,TGCAGCGTTGCCCGAGAGACCCAGTACTTC
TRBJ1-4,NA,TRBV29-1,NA,CSVEGVGREKLFF,TGCAGCGTTGAAGGCGTAGGTCGGGAAAAACTGTTTTTT
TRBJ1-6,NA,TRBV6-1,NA,CASSPLESPLHF,TGTGCCAGCAGTCCCCTAGAATCACCCCTCCACTTT
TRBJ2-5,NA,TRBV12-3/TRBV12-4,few,CASSSGTSAFGTQYF,TGTGCCAGCAGTTCCGGGACTTCGGCCTTTGGGACCCAGTACTTC
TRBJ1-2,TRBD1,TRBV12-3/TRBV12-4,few,CASRPTTGIYGYTF,TGTGCCAGCAGACCAACGACAGGGATCTATGGCTACACCTTC
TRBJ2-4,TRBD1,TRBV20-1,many,CSAPRDSGNIQYF,TGCAGTGCTCCGAGGGACAGCGGAAACATTCAGTACTTC
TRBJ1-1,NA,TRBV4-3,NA,CASSAQTANTEAFF,TGCGCCAGCAGCGCGCAGACAGCGAACACTGAAGCTTTCTTT
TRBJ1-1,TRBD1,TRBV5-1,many,CASSYTGDTEAFF,TGCGCCAGCAGCTACACAGGGGACACTGAAGCTTTCTTT
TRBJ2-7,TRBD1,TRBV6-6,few,CASRKQGALTYEQYF,TGTGCCAGCAGAAAACAGGGGGCTTTAACCTACGAGCAGTACTTC
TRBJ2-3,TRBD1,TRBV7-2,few,CASSPQGADTQYF,TGTGCCAGCAGCCCCCAGGGGGCGGATACGCAGTATTTT
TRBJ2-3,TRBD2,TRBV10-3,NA,CAIGLAGSNTQYF,TGTGCCATTGGCCTAGCGGGGTCGAATACGCAGTATTTT
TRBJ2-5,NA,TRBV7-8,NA,CASSALRNQETQYF,TGTGCCAGCAGCGCCCTCCGAAACCAAGAGACCCAGTACTTC
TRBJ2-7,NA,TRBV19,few,CASSSGPPYEQYF,TGTGCCAGTAGCTCAGGGCCGCCCTACGAGCAGTACTTC
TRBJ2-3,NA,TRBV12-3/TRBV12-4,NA,CASRQSSGTDTQYF,TGTGCCAGCAGACAATCGAGCGGGACAGATACGCAGTATTTT
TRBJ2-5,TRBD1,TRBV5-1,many,CASSLTGVGEETQYF,TGCGCCAGCAGCCTGACAGGGGTTGGAGAAGAGACCCAGTACTTC
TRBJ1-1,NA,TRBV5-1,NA,CASSFTPEQRTEAFF,TGCGCCAGCAGCTTTACACCAGAACAGAGAACTGAAGCTTTCTTT
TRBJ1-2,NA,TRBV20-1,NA,CSASDSINYGYTF,TGCAGTGCTAGCGACAGCATTAACTATGGCTACACCTTC
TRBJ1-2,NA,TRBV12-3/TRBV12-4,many,CASSRTGEGYGYTF,TGTGCCAGCAGTCGAACAGGAGAGGGCTATGGCTACACCTTC
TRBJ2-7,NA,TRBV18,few,CASSPRRVTYEQYF,TGTGCCAGCTCACCGCGCAGGGTCACCTACGAGCAGTACTTC
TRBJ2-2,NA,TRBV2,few,CASKPGSGKTGELFF,TGTGCCAGCAAACCAGGGTCGGGAAAAACCGGGGAGCTGTTTTTT
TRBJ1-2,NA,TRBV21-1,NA,CASSGWDRGFYGYTF,TGTGCCAGCAGCGGATGGGACAGGGGATTTTATGGCTACACCTTC
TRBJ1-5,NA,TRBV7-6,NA,CASSLARQQPQHF,TGTGCCAGCAGCTTAGCGCGGCAGCAGCCCCAGCATTTT
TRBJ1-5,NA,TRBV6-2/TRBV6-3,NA,CASSYQLRRINQPQHF,TGTGCCAGCAGTTACCAGCTCAGAAGAATTAATCAGCCCCAGCATTTT
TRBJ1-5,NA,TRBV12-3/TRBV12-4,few,CASSAQNSNQPQHF,TGTGCCAGCAGTGCGCAAAATAGCAATCAGCCCCAGCATTTT
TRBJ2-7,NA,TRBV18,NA,CASSPGLAYEQYF,TGTGCCAGCTCACCCGGACTGGCCTACGAGCAGTACTTC
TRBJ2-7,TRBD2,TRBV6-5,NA,CASSYSLSGGYEQYF,TGTGCCAGCAGTTACTCGCTTAGCGGGGGCTACGAGCAGTACTTC
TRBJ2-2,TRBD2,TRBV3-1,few,CASSTYAGLAGGARTGELFF,TGTGCCAGCAGCACCTATGCTGGACTAGCGGGGGGGGCTAGGACCGGGGAGCTGTTTTTT
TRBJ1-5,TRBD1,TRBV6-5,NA,CASSPWTGAFNQPQHF,TGTGCCAGCAGTCCTTGGACAGGGGCCTTCAATCAGCCCCAGCATTTT
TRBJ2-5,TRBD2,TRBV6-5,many,CASSPSGGAGETQYF,TGTGCCAGCAGCCCTAGCGGGGGGGCCGGGGAGACCCAGTACTTC
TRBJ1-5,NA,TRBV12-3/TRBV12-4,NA,CASSLARGTLGQPQHF,TGTGCCAGCAGTTTAGCGCGAGGGACATTGGGTCAGCCCCAGCATTTT
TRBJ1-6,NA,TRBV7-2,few,CASSPTSSYNSPLHF,TGTGCCAGCAGCCCGACTAGCTCCTATAATTCACCCCTCCACTTT
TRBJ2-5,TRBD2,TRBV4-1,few,CASSQAPAGGRLAQYF,TGCGCCAGCAGCCAAGCCCCCGCGGGGGGGCGTTTGGCCCAGTACTTC
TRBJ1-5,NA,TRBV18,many,CASSPTQTNQPQHF,TGTGCCAGCTCACCAACGCAGACGAATCAGCCCCAGCATTTT
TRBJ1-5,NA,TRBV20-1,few,CSALGGAGNQPQHF,TGCAGTGCCCTCGGGGGGGCCGGCAATCAGCCCCAGCATTTT
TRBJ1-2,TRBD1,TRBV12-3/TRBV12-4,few,CASRTDRGFGYTF,TGTGCCAGCAGGACGGACAGGGGGTTCGGCTACACCTTC
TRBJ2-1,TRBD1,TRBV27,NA,CASSFTGASSYNEQFF,TGTGCCAGCAGTTTTACAGGGGCCAGCTCCTACAATGAGCAGTTCTTC
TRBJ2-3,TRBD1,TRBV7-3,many,CASSLLGQGITDTQYF,TGTGCCAGCAGCTTACTGGGACAGGGAATTACAGATACGCAGTATTTT
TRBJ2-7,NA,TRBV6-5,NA,CASREYRDSQSYEQYF,TGTGCCAGCAGGGAATACCGGGACTCCCAATCCTACGAGCAGTACTTC